These 19 T cell receptor beta chains came from one sample sequenced in a study of regulatory dendritic cells for organ transplantation. Clones were sequenced by immunoSEQ multiplex PCR, and TCRdb holds only the in-frame ones, with some missing. The sample contains some 12,000 clones, around three quarters of which appear only once. Sorted T cells were CFSE-labeled and cultured around 5 days with allogeneic regulatory or mature dendritic cells at 1:10. No antigen has been assigned to these receptors. Sequencing used naive CD4+ T cells from blood cultured with regulatory dendritic cells. The subset here: CD45RA+ naive T cells. All receptors come from a human donor in good health.

The gene calls are TRBV15 and TRBJ2-1, with TRBD2 matching 12 bases. The CDR3 contains 17 residues. Trimming at V came to 4 bases and at J to 5 bases, leaving 9 bases not matched to a gene. Germline CDR1 is LNHNV and CDR2 is YYDKDF (reference sequence). CDR3 sequence (DNA): TGTGCCACCAGCACCCGCGGGGGACTAGCGGGTAACAATGAGCAGTTCTTC. Translation gives CATSTRGGLAGNNEQFF.

The chain employs TRBV9 and TRBJ1-1; D gene ambiguous. The CDR3 loop spans 16 amino acids. Trimming removed 2 bases from V and 0 bases from J, with 14 bases in between. Per the germline V gene, CDR1 is SGDLS and CDR2 is YYNGEE. The CDR3 loop reads CASSVTVGSLNTEAFF. The CDR3 region has the DNA TGTGCCAGCAGCGTCACCGTCGGTTCCCTGAACACTGAAGCTTTCTTT.

The chain is built from TRBV29-1 and TRBJ2-5, with 12 bases aligning to TRBD1. After removal of 7 bases from V and 5 bases from J, the junction contained 2 bases not matched to a gene. The germline CDR1 and CDR2 sequences are SQVTM and ANQGSEA. CDR3 size: 12 residues. DNA for the CDR3: TGCAGCGGGGGACAGGGGGCCGAGACCCAGTACTTC. Translation: CSGGQGAETQYF.

The chain combines TRBV6-1 with TRBJ2-1; 8 bases are a match to TRBD2. The junction had 6 bases not matched to a gene; V was cut back by 7 bases and J by 4 bases. Germline V gene sequence: CDR1 MNHNS, CDR2 SASEGT. The CDR3 runs to 14 residues. The CDR3 sequence: CASTSSGGYNEQFF. For the CDR3, the DNA is TGTGCCAGCACCTCCTCGGGGGGGTACAATGAGCAGTTCTTC.

The sample holds one count of this clone. V usage is TRBV2 and J usage is TRBJ2-1, with 10 bases matching TRBD2. The CDR3 has 15 amino acids. The V gene's germline CDR1 is SNHLY and CDR2 FYNNEI. J was trimmed by 4 bases and V by 2 bases; bases with no gene match: 2. CDR3 residues: CASSELAGGYNEQFF. CDR3 nucleotide sequence: TGTGCCAGCAGTGAATTAGCGGGGGGATACAATGAGCAGTTCTTC.

The rearrangement links TRBV4-3 to TRBJ2-1, with 9 bases matching TRBD2. After removal of 0 bases from V and 9 bases from J, the junction contained 9 bases not matched to a gene. This CDR3 has 16 amino acids. Germline CDR1 LGHNA, CDR2 YSLEER. The CDR3 sequence is CASSQDRSGGKIEQFF. CDR3 DNA: TGCGCCAGCAGCCAAGATCGGAGCGGGGGGAAGATTGAGCAGTTCTTC.

The chain has TRBV7-2 and TRBJ2-3; 11 nucleotides line up with TRBD2. Trimming at V came to 5 bases and at J to 5 bases, leaving 6 bases not matched to a gene. The CDR3 runs to 15 residues. Germline V gene lookup returns CDR1 SGHTA and CDR2 FQGNSA. The CDR3 DNA sequence: TGTGCCAGCAGCCCCCGGCTAGCGGGGGGAGATACGCAGTATTTT. As protein: CASSPRLAGGDTQYF.

This rearrangement joins TRBV2 to TRBJ1-5; 7 positions match TRBD1. Germline CDR1 SNHLY, CDR2 FYNNEI. The junction had 12 bases not matched to a gene; V was cut back by 4 bases and J by 0 bases. This CDR3 has 18 residues. Written as DNA, the CDR3 is TGTGCCAGCAGTGTCTTCGGACAGGCTCTGCCTAGCAATCAGCCCCAGCATTTT. It specifies CASSVFGQALPSNQPQHF.

V usage is TRBV10-3 and J usage is TRBJ1-5; 10 bases are shared with TRBD1. After removal of 6 bases from V and 6 bases from J, the junction contained 2 bases not matched to a gene. The CDR3 is 13 amino acids. The V gene's germline CDR1 is ENHRY and CDR2 SYGVKD. The CDR3 region has the DNA TGTGCCATCAGAGGGACAGGGGTTCAGCCCCAGCATTTT. Its protein product is CAIRGTGVQPQHF.

The chain joins TRBV7-8 to TRBJ2-5, with unresolved D. Germline V CDR1 and CDR2: SGHVS, FQNEAQ. CDR3 length: 16 residues. V gave up 5 bases and J gave up 5 bases, with 21 bases separating them. The CDR3 nucleotides are TGTGCCAGCAGCCCTACAAGACCGCGGTCGCGCGAGACCCAGTACTTC. Translation gives CASSPTRPRSRETQYF.

The chain joins TRBV9 to TRBJ2-2; D is perhaps TRBD1 (5 bases). CDR3 size: 16 residues. The V end was cut by 4 bases, the J end by 6 bases, with 19 bases between. Germline V CDR1 and CDR2: SGDLS, YYNGEE. The CDR3 spells CASSSQRSGIPGELFF. The CDR3 bases are TGTGCCAGCAGCTCGCAGCGCTCAGGGATCCCCGGGGAGCTGTTTTTT.

The chain recombines TRBV6-5 with TRBJ2-3; perhaps TRBD2 as D (6 bases). Germline lookup yields CDR1 MNHEY and CDR2 SVGAGI. With 8 bases removed from V and 6 bases from J, the gap between germline ends came to 21 bases. This CDR3 contains 15 residues. The CDR3 nucleotides read TGTGCCAGCCGTAGGACGGGGGACCCCTATGATACGCAGTATTTT. This gives the protein CASRRTGDPYDTQYF.

The CDR3 coding sequence is TGTGCCAGCAGCATTGGACAGGGCGACCAGCCCCAGCATTTT. Its translation is CASSIGQGDQPQHF. J is TRBJ1-5 and V is TRBV7-9; 8 bases agree with TRBD1. The CDR3 is 14 residues long. V was pared by 5 bases and J by 7 bases, with 7 bases of the junction left unmatched. CDR1 and CDR2 from the germline V gene are SEHNR and FQNEAQ (reference sequence).

The table lists this clone with a count of one. The chain recombines TRBV6-5 with TRBJ2-2; 7 positions agree with TRBD1. The CDR3 spans 16 residues. Germline CDR1 reads MNHEY; CDR2 reads SVGAGI. J lost 0 bases, V lost 6 bases, and 7 bases had no gene match. The CDR3 here is CASRYTGTANTGELFF. The CDR3 bases are TGTGCCAGCAGGTACACCGGGACAGCGAACACCGGGGAGCTGTTTTTT.

The chain carries TRBV10-3 and TRBJ2-1, with 13 bases lining up with TRBD2. Unmatched junction bases numbered 13, after V lost 4 bases and J lost 7 bases. Germline V gene lookup returns CDR1 ENHRY and CDR2 SYGVKD. CDR3 size: 18 residues. The CDR3 here is CAISGPWGTSGEGNEQFF. Here the CDR3 DNA reads TGTGCCATCAGTGGGCCCTGGGGGACTAGCGGGGAGGGGAATGAGCAGTTCTTC.

This clone has just a few counts. The chain joins TRBV25-1 to TRBJ2-7; D remains ambiguous. The CDR3 runs 14 residues. Germline CDR1 is MGHDK and CDR2 is SYGVNS. Trimming took off 6 bases at V and 2 bases at J, with 14 bases between the two ends. DNA for the CDR3: TGTGCCAGCAGACCGAGTGGTTCCGCCTACGAGCAGTACTTC. This sequence encodes CASRPSGSAYEQYF.

The J gene is TRBJ1-1, the V gene TRBV2; D ambiguous. Germline-derived CDR1 and CDR2 are SNHLY and FYNNEI. Trimming shortened V by 4 bases and J by 10 bases, and 16 bases separated the two germline ends. The CDR3 totals 13 residues. The CDR3 coding sequence is TGTGCCAGCAGTGGGAGCGGGGTCGAACGAGCTTTCTTT. Translated, it gives CASSGSGVERAFF.

The chain has TRBV11-1 and TRBJ2-6; no definite D call. The CDR3 totals 15 residues. In germline, CDR1 is SGHAT, CDR2 FQDESV (reference sequence). The germline V and J ends were trimmed by 2 bases and 0 bases, with 5 bases remaining between them. The CDR3 protein is CASSLPNSGANVLTF. CDR3 sequence (DNA): TGTGCCAGCAGCTTACCTAACTCTGGGGCCAACGTCCTGACTTTC.

A word on this clone: Other DNA sequences in the sample encode the same CDR3. The V call is TRBV5-1, the J call TRBJ2-5, with 8 bases identical to TRBD1. The length of the CDR3 is 15 residues. Germline-derived CDR1 and CDR2 are SGHRS and YFSETQ. The junction had 11 bases not matched to a gene; V was cut back by 5 bases and J by 5 bases. The chain's CDR3 is CASSTLGTGGETQYF. In nucleotides, the CDR3 is TGCGCCAGCAGTACCTTAGGGACAGGCGGGGAGACCCAGTACTTC.